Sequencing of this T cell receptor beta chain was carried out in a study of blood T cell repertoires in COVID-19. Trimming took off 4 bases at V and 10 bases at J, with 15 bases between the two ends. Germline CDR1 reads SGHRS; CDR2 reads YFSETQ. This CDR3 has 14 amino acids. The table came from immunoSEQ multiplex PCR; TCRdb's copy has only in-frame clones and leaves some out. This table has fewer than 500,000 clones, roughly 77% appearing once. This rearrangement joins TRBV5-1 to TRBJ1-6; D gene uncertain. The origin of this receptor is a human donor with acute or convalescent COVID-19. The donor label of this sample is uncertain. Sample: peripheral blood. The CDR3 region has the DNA TGCGCCAGCAGCCACGGACTGGGTAACTCACCCCTCCACTTT. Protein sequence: CASSHGLGNSPLHF.